These 21 T cell receptor beta chains were sequenced from one sample in a study of T cells after yellow fever vaccination. TCRdb processed the 5' RACE reads anew with MiXCR; each CDR3 protein has one entry. The sample yields about 120,000 distinct CDR3 sequences, approximately 8.4% seen once. The material sequenced was CD8+ T cells sorted from PBMCs, taken on the day of the yellow fever booster vaccination. Source of these receptors: a man aged 18 to 30 who received the YFV17D yellow fever vaccine.

V and J are TRBV7-9 and TRBJ1-1; 12 bases fit TRBD1. The trim removed 0 bases at V and 12 bases at J, leaving 5 bases unmatched. CDR1 is SEHNR and CDR2 is FQNEAQ in the germline V gene (reference sequence). CDR3 length: 14 residues. The CDR3 protein is CASSLAGQGARTFF. In nucleotides, the CDR3 is TGTGCCAGCAGCTTAGCGGGACAGGGGGCGAGAACTTTCTTT.

The chain is built from TRBV4-1 and TRBJ1-5, with D unresolved. Germline V gene data show CDR1 as MGHRA and CDR2 as YSYEKL. The CDR3 runs 15 residues. Trimming stripped 4 bases from V and 1 base from J, with 11 bases between. This CDR3 is CASSPSPGSNQPQHF. The CDR3 DNA sequence: TGCGCCAGCAGCCCTAGTCCCGGGAGCAATCAGCCCCAGCATTTT.

V and J are TRBV4-3 and TRBJ2-7; weak D call: TRBD2 (7 bases). The V and J ends lost 1 base and 6 bases respectively, with 19 bases between them. Germline CDR1 LGHNA, CDR2 YSLEER. The CDR3 totals 16 residues. The CDR3 loop is CASSQGLGGGSAEQYF. The CDR3 DNA reads TGCGCCAGCAGCCAAGGCCTCGGCGGGGGCTCCGCCGAGCAGTACTTC.

This rearrangement joins TRBV27 to TRBJ1-1, with D possibly TRBD1 on 5 matching bases. Per germline, CDR1 MNHEY and CDR2 SMNVEV (reference sequence). The CDR3 extends over 14 amino acids. The V and J ends lost 6 bases and 5 bases respectively, with 16 bases between them. As DNA, the CDR3 is TGTGCCAGCAGCCTTCCAGGGTACGAGACTGAAGCTTTCTTT. This gives the protein CASSLPGYETEAFF.

This clonotype was found a few times. The chain is built from TRBV11-3 and TRBJ2-1; 7 bases are shared with TRBD1. Germline V gene sequence: CDR1 SGHNT, CDR2 YENEEA. V was clipped by 5 bases and J by 2 bases; unmatched bases: 6. The CDR3 covers 15 residues. CDR3 in amino acids: CASSHRDSTYNEQFF. The CDR3, as DNA: TGTGCCAGCAGCCACCGGGACAGCACCTACAATGAGCAGTTCTTC. The full variable domain, rest sourced from reference TRBV11-3 and TRBJ2-1, is EAGVVQSPRYKIIEKKQPVAFWCNPISGHNTLYWYLQNLGQGPELLIRYENEEAVDDSQLPKDRFSAERLKGVDSTLKIQPAELGDSAVYLCASSHRDSTYNEQFFGPGTRLTVL.

This clonotype was seen a few times. This rearrangement joins TRBV5-1 to TRBJ1-1; 8 bases line up with TRBD1. The CDR3 totals 13 residues. Trimming took 5 bases from V and 7 from J; bases not matched to a gene: 7. Looked up from germline, CDR1 is SGHRS and CDR2 is YFSETQ. CDR3 sequence: CASRVQGGFEAFF. The DNA for the CDR3 is TGCGCCAGCAGGGTACAGGGGGGATTTGAAGCTTTCTTT.

The chain couples TRBV15 to TRBJ2-7; D ambiguous. This CDR3 has 16 residues. Between the trimmed V and J ends, which lost 0 bases and 6 bases, there was a span of 18 bases. Germline V gene data show CDR1 as LNHNV and CDR2 as YYDKDF (reference sequence). Here the CDR3 DNA reads TGTGCCACCAGCAGAGATCAAATAGGCAGGTTCGGCGAGCAGTACGTC. Protein: CATSRDQIGRFGEQYV.

This clonotype appeared many times. This chain joins TRBV12-3 or TRBV12-4 and TRBJ2-2; no reliable D call. V lost 6 bases, J lost 8 bases, and 22 bases lay in between. There are 16 residues in the CDR3. CDR3 residues: CASSPRPLISGGELFF. In DNA form, the CDR3 reads TGTGCCAGCAGCCCTCGGCCTCTGATCTCAGGAGGGGAGCTGTTTTTT.

V and J are TRBV27 and TRBJ2-1; tentative D call: TRBD2 (6 bases). V was pared by 4 bases and J by 0 bases, with 10 bases between. Germline assignment: CDR1 MNHEY and CDR2 SMNVEV (reference sequence). This CDR3 has 15 residues. The CDR3 DNA sequence: TGTGCCAGCAGTTCGGGACTTCCCTCCTACAATGAGCAGTTCTTC. This codes for CASSSGLPSYNEQFF.

The gene calls are TRBV7-9 and TRBJ2-5; no clear D. The V gene lost 4 bases and the J gene lost 5 bases, with 2 bases spanning the gap. The CDR3 extends over 10 amino acids. From germline, CDR1 is SEHNR and CDR2 FQNEAQ (reference sequence). The CDR3 region has the DNA TGTGCCAGCAGCTCTGAGACCCAGTACTTC. It encodes CASSSETQYF.

The gene calls are TRBV7-6 and TRBJ1-4; no definite D call. The germline V and J ends were trimmed by 1 base and 7 bases, with 13 bases remaining between them. Germline CDR1 reads SGHVS; CDR2 reads FNYEAQ. This CDR3 has 15 amino acids. In nucleotides, the CDR3 is TGTGCCAGCAGCTTAGAAGCACGGGGTGGTGAAAAACTGTTTTTT. This sequence encodes CASSLEARGGEKLFF.

V gene TRBV30 combines with J gene TRBJ2-3, with D possibly TRBD2 on 5 matching bases. Germline loops: CDR1 GTSNPN, CDR2 SVGIG (reference sequence). The CDR3 length is 11 residues. Trimming pared 7 bases from V and 1 base from J, leaving 6 bases between. The CDR3 bases are TGTGCCTCCGGGGGCACAGATACGCAGTATTTT. This encodes CASGGTDTQYF. Full variable domain (rest looked up from reference TRBV30 and TRBJ2-3): SQTIHQWPATLVQPVGSPLSLECTVEGTSNPNLYWYRQAAGRGLQLLFYSVGIGQISSEVPQNLSASRPQDRQFILSSKKLLLSDSGFYLCASGGTDTQYFGPGTRLTVL.

The chain is built from TRBV7-3 and TRBJ2-1; 7 nucleotides align to TRBD1. The CDR3 runs 15 residues. Germline CDR1 and CDR2: SGHTA and FQGTGA. Trimming cost V 6 bases and J 4 bases; bases outside gene matches: 9. CDR3 sequence (DNA): TGTGCCAGCAGTTACCCCGGGACAGCATACAATGAGCAGTTCTTC. It specifies CASSYPGTAYNEQFF. The full variable domain, rest sourced from reference TRBV7-3 and TRBJ2-1, is GAGVSQTPSNKVTEKGKYVELRCDPISGHTALYWYRQSLGQGPEFLIYFQGTGAADDSGLPNDRFFAVRPEGSVSTLKIQRTERGDSAVYLCASSYPGTAYNEQFFGPGTRLTVL.

The table lists this clonotype with a few counts. The rearrangement links TRBV6-2 or TRBV6-3 to TRBJ2-2; D is perhaps TRBD2 (6 bases). The V gene lost 4 bases and the J gene lost 6 bases, with 9 bases spanning the gap. This CDR3 has 13 amino acids. Germline lookup yields CDR1 MNHEY and CDR2 SVGEGT. CDR3 sequence reads: CASSWRDPGELFF. The CDR3 nucleotides are TGTGCCAGCAGTTGGAGGGACCCCGGGGAGCTGTTTTTT.

This chain joins TRBV7-9 and TRBJ1-6; tentative D call: TRBD1 (5 bases). The CDR3 is 15 amino acids. The germline CDR1 and CDR2 sequences are SEHNR and FQNEAQ (reference sequence). The ends were cut back, 5 bases at V and 7 bases at J, with 15 bases in the middle. The CDR3 DNA reads as TGTGCCAGCAGCAGATTCGGGACCCTCAATTCACCCCTCCACTTT. Translated: CASSRFGTLNSPLHF.

This chain uses TRBV20-1 with TRBJ1-2; D is uncertain. This CDR3 region has 11 residues. Germline V lookup: CDR1 DFQATT, CDR2 SNEGSKA (reference sequence). Deletions cut 1 base from V and 4 bases from J, with 4 bases between. Here the CDR3 DNA reads TGCAGTGCTAGAGCTCCCTATGGCTACACCTTC. It translates to CSARAPYGYTF.

The chain uses TRBV6-4 and TRBJ2-3; D gene unclear. The CDR3 contains 15 residues. Trimming removed 2 bases at V and 3 bases at J, with 12 bases between. Germline assignment: CDR1 MRHNA and CDR2 SNTAGT. CDR3 sequence: CASSDGETGTDTQYF. The CDR3, as DNA: TGTGCCAGCAGTGACGGCGAGACCGGGACAGATACGCAGTATTTT.

This clonotype has only a few counts. The gene calls are TRBV7-3 and TRBJ1-4, with D perhaps TRBD1 (5 bases). The V gene lost 5 bases and the J gene lost 4 bases, with 17 bases spanning the gap. The germline V gene encodes CDR1 SGHTA and CDR2 FQGTGA. The CDR3 has 16 amino acids. This CDR3 reads CASSLNGGGGNEKLFF. Here the CDR3 DNA reads TGTGCCAGCAGCCTGAATGGGGGAGGTGGTAATGAAAAACTGTTTTTT.

The chain employs TRBV7-9 and TRBJ2-1; possibly TRBD1 or TRBD2 for D (5 bases each). Germline CDR1 and CDR2: SEHNR and FQNEAQ (reference sequence). Trimming stripped 5 bases from V and 8 bases from J, with 16 bases between. This CDR3 comprises 14 residues. The CDR3 bases are TGTGCCAGCAGCCAAAGTTGGGGGACCGATGAGCAGTTCTTC. The encoded protein is CASSQSWGTDEQFF.

J is TRBJ2-3 and V is TRBV6-2 or TRBV6-3; weak D call: TRBD2 (5 bases). Trimming stripped 5 bases from V and 5 bases from J, with 17 bases between. CDR1 and CDR2 from the germline V gene are MNHEY and SVGEGT. CDR3 length: 15 amino acids. The CDR3 DNA follows: TGTGCCAGCAGTCCCACGGGGAAATTGAGAGATACGCAGTATTTT. It translates to CASSPTGKLRDTQYF.

The rearrangement links TRBV7-8 to TRBJ2-3, with 9 bases lining up with TRBD2. This CDR3 spans 15 amino acids. V lost 3 bases, J lost 6 bases, and 7 bases stayed unmatched. Germline CDR1 and CDR2: SGHVS and FQNEAQ. CDR3 sequence (DNA): TGTGCCAGCAGCTTGAAGCGGGGGGTAGGGGATACGCAGTATTTT. Its protein product is CASSLKRGVGDTQYF.